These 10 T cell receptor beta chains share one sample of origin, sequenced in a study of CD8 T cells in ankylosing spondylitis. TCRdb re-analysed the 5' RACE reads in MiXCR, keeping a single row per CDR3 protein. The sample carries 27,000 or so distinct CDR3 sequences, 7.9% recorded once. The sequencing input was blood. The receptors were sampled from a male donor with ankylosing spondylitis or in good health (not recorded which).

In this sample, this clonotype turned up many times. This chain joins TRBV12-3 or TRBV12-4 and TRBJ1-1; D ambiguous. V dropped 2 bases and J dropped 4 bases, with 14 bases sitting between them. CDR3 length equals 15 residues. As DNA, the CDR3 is TGTGCCAGCAGTTTAAAGGGTTGGGGAGGCACTGAAGCTTTCTTT. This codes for CASSLKGWGGTEAFF.

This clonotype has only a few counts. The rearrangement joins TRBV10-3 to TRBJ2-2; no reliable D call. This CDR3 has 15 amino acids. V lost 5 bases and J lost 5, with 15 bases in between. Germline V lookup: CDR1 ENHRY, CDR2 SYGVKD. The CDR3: CAISKNSQETGELFF. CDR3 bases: TGTGCCATCAGTAAGAACTCCCAGGAGACCGGGGAGCTGTTTTTT.

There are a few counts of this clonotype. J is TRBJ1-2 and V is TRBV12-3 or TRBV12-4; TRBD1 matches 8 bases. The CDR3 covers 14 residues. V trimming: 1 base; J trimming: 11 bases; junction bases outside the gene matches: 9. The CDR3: CASSLGDRYFGYTF. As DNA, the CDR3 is TGTGCCAGCAGTTTAGGGGACAGGTACTTTGGTTACACCTTC.

The CDR3 DNA sequence: TGTGCCACCAGTGACCCCGGGACAGGGGCCTCAGATACGCAGTATTTT. Protein product: CATSDPGTGASDTQYF. The chain joins TRBV24-1 to TRBJ2-3; 10 bases line up with TRBD1. This CDR3 region has 16 residues. V shed 4 bases, J shed 4 bases, and the junction held 7 bases outside the gene matches. Germline CDR1 reads KGHDR; CDR2 reads SFDVKD.

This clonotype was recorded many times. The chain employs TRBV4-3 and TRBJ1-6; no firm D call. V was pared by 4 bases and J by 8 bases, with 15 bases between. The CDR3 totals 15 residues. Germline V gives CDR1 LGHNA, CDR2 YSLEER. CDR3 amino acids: CASSPGRVQDSPLHF. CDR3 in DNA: TGCGCCAGCAGCCCGGGGAGGGTACAAGATTCACCCCTCCACTTT.

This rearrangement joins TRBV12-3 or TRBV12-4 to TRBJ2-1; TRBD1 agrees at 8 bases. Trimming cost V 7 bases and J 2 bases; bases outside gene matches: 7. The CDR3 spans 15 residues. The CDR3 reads CASTPSGGAYNEQFF. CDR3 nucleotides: TGTGCCAGCACCCCGTCAGGGGGCGCCTACAATGAGCAGTTCTTC.

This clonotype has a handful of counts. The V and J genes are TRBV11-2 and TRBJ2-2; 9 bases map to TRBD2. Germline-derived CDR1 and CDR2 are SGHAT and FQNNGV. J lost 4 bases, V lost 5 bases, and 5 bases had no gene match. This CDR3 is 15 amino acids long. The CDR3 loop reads CASSLGLASTGELFF. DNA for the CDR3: TGTGCCAGCAGCCTTGGACTAGCGAGCACCGGGGAGCTGTTTTTT.

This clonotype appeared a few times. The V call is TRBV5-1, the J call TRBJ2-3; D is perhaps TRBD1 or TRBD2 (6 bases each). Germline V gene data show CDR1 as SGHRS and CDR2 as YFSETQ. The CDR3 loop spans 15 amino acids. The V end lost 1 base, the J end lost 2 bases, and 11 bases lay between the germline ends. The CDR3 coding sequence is TGCGCCAGCAGCTTGTCCGGGGGCAACACAGATACGCAGTATTTT. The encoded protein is CASSLSGGNTDTQYF.

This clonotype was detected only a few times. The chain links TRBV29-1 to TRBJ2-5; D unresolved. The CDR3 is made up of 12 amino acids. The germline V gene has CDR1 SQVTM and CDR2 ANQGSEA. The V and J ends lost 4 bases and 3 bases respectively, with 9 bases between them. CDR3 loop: CSVGSREETQYF. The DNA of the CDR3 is TGCAGCGTTGGTTCTAGGGAAGAGACCCAGTACTTC.

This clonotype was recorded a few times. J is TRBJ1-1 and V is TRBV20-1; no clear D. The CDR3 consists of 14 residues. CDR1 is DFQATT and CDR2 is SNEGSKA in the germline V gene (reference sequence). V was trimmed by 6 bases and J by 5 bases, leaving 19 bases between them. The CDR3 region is CSATSPMGNTEAFF. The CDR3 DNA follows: TGCAGTGCAACGTCTCCGATGGGGAATACTGAAGCTTTCTTT.